This T cell receptor (beta chain) was recorded in a study of blood T cell repertoires in COVID-19. About the research overall: Nucleic acid was either cDNA or gDNA, and it came from T cells, B-cell-depleted T cells, or PBMCs.

TCRdb keeps only in-frame clones here, not all; method: immunoSEQ multiplex PCR. Among around 150,000 clones listed, under 90% were seen once. The V gene lost 2 bases and the J gene lost 3 bases, with 8 bases spanning the gap. Looked up from germline, CDR1 is SGHVS and CDR2 is FQNEAQ. There are 14 residues in the CDR3. Sequenced sample: PBMCs or T cells enriched from blood (not recorded which). The clonotype comes from a man aged 50-59 years who had recovered from COVID-19. This chain links TRBV7-8 with TRBJ1-5, with D possibly TRBD1 on 5 matching bases. CDR3 DNA sequence: TGTGCCAGCAGCTTAATGACAGTCAATCAGCCCCAGCATTTT. It is translated as CASSLMTVNQPQHF.